The clone carrying this T cell receptor (beta chain) showed up just a few times. Preparation of the TCRbeta library involved a method that used unique molecular identifiers. TCRdb re-called the PCR reads with MiXCR, one entry per CDR3 protein. This sample carries roughly 500,000 distinct CDR3 sequences, approximately 12% of them seen once, and the ten largest clones take about 6%. The data derive from a study of T-cell reconstitution after alpha-beta-depleted transplantation in children. Trimming cost V 7 bases and J 3 bases; bases outside gene matches: 6. The CDR3 length is 14 residues. Germline V gene lookup returns CDR1 SNHLY and CDR2 FYNNEI.

The sample was PBMCs from the stem cell graft donor, taken from the stem cell graft. The receptor was derived from a human donor who donated a stem cell graft to a child with combined immunodeficiency. The chain carries TRBV2 and TRBJ1-1; 9 bases line up with TRBD1. The CDR3 DNA reads TGTGCCAGCACAGGGACAGGGTGGGACACTGAAGCTTTCTTT. The encoded protein is CASTGTGWDTEAFF.